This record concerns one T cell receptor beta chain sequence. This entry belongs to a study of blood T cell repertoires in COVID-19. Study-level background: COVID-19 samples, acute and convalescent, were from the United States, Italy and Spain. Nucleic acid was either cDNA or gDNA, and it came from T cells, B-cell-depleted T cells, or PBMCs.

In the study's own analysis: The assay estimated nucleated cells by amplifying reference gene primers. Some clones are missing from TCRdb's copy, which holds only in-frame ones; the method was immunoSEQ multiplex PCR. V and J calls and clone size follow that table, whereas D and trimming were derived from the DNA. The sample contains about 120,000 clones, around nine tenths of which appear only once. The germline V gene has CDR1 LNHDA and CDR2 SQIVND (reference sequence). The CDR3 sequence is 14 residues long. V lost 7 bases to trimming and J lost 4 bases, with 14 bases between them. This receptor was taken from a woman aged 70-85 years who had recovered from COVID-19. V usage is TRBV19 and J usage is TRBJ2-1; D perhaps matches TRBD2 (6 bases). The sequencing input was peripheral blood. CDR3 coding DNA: TGTGCCAGTACCCCTCCGGGGACTTACAATGAGCAGTTCTTC. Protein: CASTPPGTYNEQFF.